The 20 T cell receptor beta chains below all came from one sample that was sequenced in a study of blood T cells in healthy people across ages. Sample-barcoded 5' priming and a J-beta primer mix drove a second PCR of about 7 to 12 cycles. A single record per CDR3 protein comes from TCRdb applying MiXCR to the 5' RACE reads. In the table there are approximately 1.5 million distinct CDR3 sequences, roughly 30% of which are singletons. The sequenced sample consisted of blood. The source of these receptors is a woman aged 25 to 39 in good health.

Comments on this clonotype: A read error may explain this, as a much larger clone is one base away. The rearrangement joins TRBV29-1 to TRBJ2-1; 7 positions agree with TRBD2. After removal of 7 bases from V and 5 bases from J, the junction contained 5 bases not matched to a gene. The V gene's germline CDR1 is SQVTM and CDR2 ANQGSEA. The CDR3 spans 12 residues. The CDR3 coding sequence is TGCAGCGGTCGGGGGGTTCACAATGAGCAGTTCTTC. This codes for CSGRGVHNEQFF.

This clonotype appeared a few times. The CDR3 reads CASSLNGLSVDEQFF. The CDR3 coding sequence is TGTGCCAGCAGCTTAAACGGACTTAGTGTCGATGAGCAGTTCTTC. The V gene is TRBV7-3, the J gene TRBJ2-1, with a possible D match to TRBD2 (5 bases). Trimming left V 1 base short and J 8 bases short, with 15 bases between. Germline-derived CDR1 and CDR2 are SGHTA and FQGTGA. The CDR3 consists of 15 residues.

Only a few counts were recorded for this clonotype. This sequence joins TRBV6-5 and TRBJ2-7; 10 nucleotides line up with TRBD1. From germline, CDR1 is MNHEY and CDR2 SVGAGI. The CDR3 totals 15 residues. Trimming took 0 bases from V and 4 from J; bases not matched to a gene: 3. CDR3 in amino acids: CASSYSRQGAYEQYF. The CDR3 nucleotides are TGTGCCAGCAGTTACTCGAGACAGGGGGCTTACGAGCAGTACTTC.

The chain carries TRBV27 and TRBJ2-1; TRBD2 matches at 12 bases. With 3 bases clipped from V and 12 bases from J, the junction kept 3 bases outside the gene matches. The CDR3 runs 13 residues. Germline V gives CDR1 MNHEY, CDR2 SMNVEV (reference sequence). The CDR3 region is CASSLLLAGGQFF. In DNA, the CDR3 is TGTGCCAGCAGTTTGCTACTAGCGGGAGGGCAGTTCTTC.

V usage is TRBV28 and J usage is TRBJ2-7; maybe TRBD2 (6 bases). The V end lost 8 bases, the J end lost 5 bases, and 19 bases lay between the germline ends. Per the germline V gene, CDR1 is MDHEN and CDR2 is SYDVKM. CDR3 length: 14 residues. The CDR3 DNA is TGTGCCAGCGTACCGCGGGGCAGCAGGAACGAGCAGTACTTC. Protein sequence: CASVPRGSRNEQYF.

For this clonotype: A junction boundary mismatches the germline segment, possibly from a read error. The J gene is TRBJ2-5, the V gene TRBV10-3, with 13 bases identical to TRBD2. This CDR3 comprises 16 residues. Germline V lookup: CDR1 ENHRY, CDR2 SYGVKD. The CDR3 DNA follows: TGTGCCATCGGTGAGGGGACTAGCGGGACGAGGGAGACCCAGTACTTC. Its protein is CAIGEGTSGTRETQYF.

The chain's CDR3 is CASSYSGDRGRGYTF. The CDR3 DNA is TGTGCCAGCAGTTACTCGGGTGACAGGGGACGGGGCTACACCTTC. The rearrangement links TRBV6-5 to TRBJ1-2; 8 bases match TRBD1. Looked up from germline, CDR1 is MNHEY and CDR2 is SVGAGI. CDR3 size: 15 residues. V shed 0 bases and J 8 bases; nucleotides not matched to a gene: 8.

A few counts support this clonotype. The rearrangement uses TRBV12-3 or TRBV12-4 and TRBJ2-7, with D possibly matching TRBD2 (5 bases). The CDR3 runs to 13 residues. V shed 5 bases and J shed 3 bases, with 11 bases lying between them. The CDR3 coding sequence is TGTGCCAGCAGTGCCCACGCGGGCTACGAGCAGTACTTC. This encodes CASSAHAGYEQYF.

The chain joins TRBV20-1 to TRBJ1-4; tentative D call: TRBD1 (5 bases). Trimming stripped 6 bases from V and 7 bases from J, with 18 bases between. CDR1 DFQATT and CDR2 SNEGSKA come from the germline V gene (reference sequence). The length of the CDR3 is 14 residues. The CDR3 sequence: CSAGDGRVVEKLFF. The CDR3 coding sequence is TGCAGTGCGGGGGACGGGAGAGTGGTTGAAAAACTGTTTTTT.

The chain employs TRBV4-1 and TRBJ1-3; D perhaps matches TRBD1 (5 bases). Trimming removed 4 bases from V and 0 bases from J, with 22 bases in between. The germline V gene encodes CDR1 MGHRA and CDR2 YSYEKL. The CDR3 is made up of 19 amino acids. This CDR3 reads CASSPPGLSVVNSGNTIYF. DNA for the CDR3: TGCGCCAGCAGCCCCCCGGGGCTTAGCGTTGTGAACTCTGGAAACACCATATATTTT.

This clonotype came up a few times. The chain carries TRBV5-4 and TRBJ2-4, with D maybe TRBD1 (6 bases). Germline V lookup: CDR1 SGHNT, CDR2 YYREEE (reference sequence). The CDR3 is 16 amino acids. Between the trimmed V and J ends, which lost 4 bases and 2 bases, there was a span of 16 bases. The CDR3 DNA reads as TGTGCCAGCAGCACCAACAGGGTTGGGACCAAAAACATTCAGTACTTC. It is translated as CASSTNRVGTKNIQYF.

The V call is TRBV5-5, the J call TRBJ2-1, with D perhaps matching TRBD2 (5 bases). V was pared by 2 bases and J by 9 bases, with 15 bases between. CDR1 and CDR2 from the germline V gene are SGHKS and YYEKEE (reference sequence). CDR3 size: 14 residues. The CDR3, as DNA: TGTGCCAGCAGCTTTCTTCTCTCTCGGGGTGAGCAGTTCTTC. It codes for CASSFLLSRGEQFF.

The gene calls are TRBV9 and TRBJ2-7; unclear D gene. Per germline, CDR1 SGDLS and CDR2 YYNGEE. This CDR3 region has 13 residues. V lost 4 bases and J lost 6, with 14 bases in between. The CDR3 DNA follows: TGTGCCAGCAGCTCCTACGAGCAGTCCGAGCAGTACTTC. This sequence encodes CASSSYEQSEQYF.

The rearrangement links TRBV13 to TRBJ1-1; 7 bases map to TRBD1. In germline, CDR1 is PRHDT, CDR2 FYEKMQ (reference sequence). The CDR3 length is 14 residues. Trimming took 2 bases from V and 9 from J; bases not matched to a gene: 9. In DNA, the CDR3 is TGTGCCAGCAGCTTAAAGGGGGCAGGAAAGAAAGCTTTCTTT. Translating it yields CASSLKGAGKKAFF.

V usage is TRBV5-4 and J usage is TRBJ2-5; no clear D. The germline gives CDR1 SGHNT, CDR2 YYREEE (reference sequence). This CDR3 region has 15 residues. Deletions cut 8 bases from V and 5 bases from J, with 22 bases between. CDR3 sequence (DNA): TGTGCCAGTATGGCATCTAGTAGGGATTCCGAGACCCAGTACTTC. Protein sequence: CASMASSRDSETQYF.

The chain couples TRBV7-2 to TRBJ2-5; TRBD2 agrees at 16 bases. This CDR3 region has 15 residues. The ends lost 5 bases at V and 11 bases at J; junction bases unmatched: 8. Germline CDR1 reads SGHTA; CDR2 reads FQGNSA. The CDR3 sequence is CASSLTGTSGREQYF. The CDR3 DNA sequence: TGTGCCAGCAGCCTAACCGGGACTAGCGGGAGGGAGCAGTACTTC. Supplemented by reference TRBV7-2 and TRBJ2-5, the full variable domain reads GAGVSQSPSNKVTEKGKDVELRCDPISGHTALYWYRQSLGQGLEFLIYFQGNSAPDKSGLPSDRFSAERTGGSVSTLTIQRTQQEDSAVYLCASSLTGTSGREQYFGPGTRLLVL.

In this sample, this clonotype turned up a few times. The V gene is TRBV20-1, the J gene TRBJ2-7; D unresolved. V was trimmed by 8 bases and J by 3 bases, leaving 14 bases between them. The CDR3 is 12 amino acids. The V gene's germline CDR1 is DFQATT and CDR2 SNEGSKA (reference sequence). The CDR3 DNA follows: TGCAGTAGGAAGCGTGATGGCTACGAGCAGTACTTC. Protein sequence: CSRKRDGYEQYF.

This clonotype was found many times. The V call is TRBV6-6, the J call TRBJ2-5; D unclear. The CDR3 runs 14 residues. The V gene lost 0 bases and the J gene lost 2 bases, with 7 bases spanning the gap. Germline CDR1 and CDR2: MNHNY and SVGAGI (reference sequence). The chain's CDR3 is CASSYSPGQETQYF. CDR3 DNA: TGTGCCAGCAGTTACTCCCCAGGTCAAGAGACCCAGTACTTC.

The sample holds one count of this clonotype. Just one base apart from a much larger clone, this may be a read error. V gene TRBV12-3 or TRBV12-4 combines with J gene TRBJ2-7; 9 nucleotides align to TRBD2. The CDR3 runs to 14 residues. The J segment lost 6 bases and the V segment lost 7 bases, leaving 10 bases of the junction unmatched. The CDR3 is CASTSLGLACEQYF. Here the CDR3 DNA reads TGTGCCAGCACAAGCCTGGGACTAGCCTGCGAGCAGTACTTC.

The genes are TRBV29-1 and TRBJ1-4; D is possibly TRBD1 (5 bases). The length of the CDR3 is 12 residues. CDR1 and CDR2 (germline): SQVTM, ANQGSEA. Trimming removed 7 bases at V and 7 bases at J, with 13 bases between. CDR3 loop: CSALGEGEKLFF. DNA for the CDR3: TGCAGCGCCCTAGGGGAGGGTGAAAAACTGTTTTTT.